Each of the 20 T cell receptor beta chains below was sequenced from the same sample in a study of prognosis after radiotherapy for stage I lung cancer. From genomic DNA, TCR beta CDR3 was amplified by two-round multiplex PCR. First-round PCR amplification was performed with primers specific to each TRBV and TRBJ gene. MiXCR was run by TCRdb on the multiplex PCR reads, yielding one entry per CDR3 protein. The sample lists some 20,000 distinct CDR3 sequences; around 55% were seen once. The sample consisted of PBMCs, taken before or after stereotactic body radiation therapy (not recorded which). Every receptor here comes from a donor aged 50 or older with non-small cell lung cancer.

This clonotype rates as medium-sized. CDR3 in DNA: TGTGCCAGCAGACCACAGGTCGCGGGAAACACCATATATTTT. Encoded protein: CASRPQVAGNTIYF. V gene TRBV28 combines with J gene TRBJ1-3; TRBD1 is a possible D gene (5 bases). CDR3 length equals 14 residues. V was trimmed by 6 bases and J by 4 bases, leaving 13 bases between them. Per germline, CDR1 MDHEN and CDR2 SYDVKM.

At least ten counts were recorded for this clonotype. The CDR3 DNA is TGTGCCAGCAGACAGGGGAGCACTGAAGCTTTCTTT. Amino acids: CASRQGSTEAFF. This chain connects TRBV6-1 to TRBJ1-1; 7 positions match TRBD1. Germline CDR1 and CDR2: MNHNS and SASEGT. With 6 bases clipped from V and 4 bases from J, the junction kept 2 bases outside the gene matches. The CDR3 length is 12 residues.

This chain joins TRBV7-6 and TRBJ2-1; 13 bases map to TRBD2. CDR3 length equals 15 residues. The J segment lost 6 bases and the V segment lost 3 bases, leaving 2 bases of the junction unmatched. Germline V gene sequence: CDR1 SGHVS, CDR2 FNYEAQ. DNA for the CDR3: TGTGCCAGCAGCTTTGGACTAGCGGGAGTCAATGAGCAGTTCTTC. Encoded protein: CASSFGLAGVNEQFF.

This clonotype counts as medium-sized (0.01 to 0.1%). The chain joins TRBV12-3 or TRBV12-4 to TRBJ2-5; 11 bases are a match to TRBD1. The CDR3 consists of 14 residues. V was pared by 5 bases and J by 4 bases, with 3 bases of the junction left unmatched. This CDR3 is CASSRGTGGETQYF. In DNA form, the CDR3 reads TGTGCCAGCAGTCGAGGGACAGGGGGAGAGACCCAGTACTTC.

This clonotype was counted at least ten times. The chain recombines TRBV28 with TRBJ2-7, with D tentatively TRBD2 (5 bases). CDR3 size: 15 residues. V gave up 6 bases and J gave up 0 bases, with 15 bases separating them. From germline, CDR1 is MDHEN and CDR2 SYDVKM. CDR3 sequence reads: CASRGFAGISYEQYF. The DNA of the CDR3 is TGTGCCAGCAGGGGCTTTGCGGGTATCTCCTACGAGCAGTACTTC.

As concerns this clonotype: A read error may account for a junction end that differs from germline. Here the CDR3 reads CASRRDIEGELFF. CDR3 DNA: TGTGCCAGCAGAAGGGACATAGAGGGGGAGTTGTTTTTT. This chain uses TRBV12-3 or TRBV12-4 with TRBJ2-2, with D possibly TRBD1 on 6 matching bases. CDR3 length: 13 residues.

At least ten counts were recorded for this clonotype. The chain carries TRBV19 and TRBJ1-4, with D hard to call. The CDR3 is 16 amino acids. Between the trimmed V and J ends, which lost 0 bases and 3 bases, there was a span of 11 bases. CDR1 is LNHDA and CDR2 is SQIVND in the germline V gene (reference sequence). CDR3: CASSIDGPVSNEKLFF. As DNA, the CDR3 is TGTGCCAGTAGTATAGATGGTCCGGTTTCTAATGAAAAACTGTTTTTT.

Ten or more counts support this clonotype. This chain links TRBV11-2 with TRBJ1-4; a weak D match, TRBD1 (6 bases). With 6 bases removed from V and 0 bases from J, the gap between germline ends came to 23 bases. In germline, CDR1 is SGHAT, CDR2 FQNNGV. The CDR3 spans 19 residues. The CDR3 region has the DNA TGTGCCAGCAGTCCCACCCCAGGGGTTCTGAGTGCAACTAATGAAAAACTGTTTTTT. Protein product: CASSPTPGVLSATNEKLFF.

The chain couples TRBV5-1 to TRBJ2-7; no clear D. The CDR3 loop spans 12 amino acids. Germline V gene sequence: CDR1 SGHRS, CDR2 YFSETQ. V lost 5 bases and J 0 bases, leaving 6 bases between the germline ends. CDR3 sequence reads: CASRQSSYEQYF. CDR3 bases: TGCGCCAGCAGACAGAGCTCCTACGAGCAGTACTTC.

Turning to this clonotype: At one end, the junction sequence differs from germline, possibly due to a read error. This chain connects TRBV6-1 to TRBJ1-6, with a tentative D call TRBD1 (6 bases). The CDR3 covers 17 residues. In germline, CDR1 is MNHNS, CDR2 SASEGT. The CDR3 sequence: CASTAPGDGQPNSPIHF. CDR3 sequence (DNA): TGTGCCAGCACCGCCCCCGGGGACGGACAGCCCAATTCACCCATCCACTTT.

This CDR3 is CASSLCRVSLGETQYF. In DNA form, the CDR3 reads TGTGCCAGCAGCTTATGCAGGGTCTCGTTAGGGGAGACCCAGTACTTC. The gene calls are TRBV11-3 and TRBJ2-5; a possible D gene is TRBD1 (5 bases). The germline CDR1 and CDR2 sequences are SGHNT and YENEEA. V lost 2 bases, J lost 5 bases, and 18 bases lay in between. The CDR3 sequence is 16 residues long.

For this clonotype: Just one base apart from a much larger clone, this may be a read error. The chain recombines TRBV6-2 or TRBV6-3 with TRBJ2-1; 7 positions match TRBD1. Germline V gene data show CDR1 as MNHEY and CDR2 as SVGEGT. After removal of 5 bases from V and 10 bases from J, the junction contained 14 bases not matched to a gene. The CDR3 extends over 15 amino acids. This chain's CDR3 is CASSKQGSGLNEQFF. DNA for the CDR3: TGTGCCAGCAGTAAACAGGGGTCCGGTTTAAACGAGCAGTTCTTC.

In this sample, this clonotype is medium-sized. The gene calls are TRBV20-1 and TRBJ2-7, with 9 bases that match TRBD1. This CDR3 region has 15 residues. V trimming: 5 bases; J trimming: 2 bases; junction bases outside the gene matches: 10. Germline V lookup: CDR1 DFQATT, CDR2 SNEGSKA (reference sequence). CDR3 sequence reads: CSAEPGTGNTYEQYF. CDR3 coding DNA: TGCAGTGCTGAACCCGGGACAGGGAATACCTACGAGCAGTACTTC.

This clonotype was detected many times. This sequence joins TRBV2 and TRBJ2-3; no reliable D call. Trimming removed 3 bases at V and 6 bases at J, with 13 bases between. The CDR3 totals 14 residues. Germline V gene sequence: CDR1 SNHLY, CDR2 FYNNEI. The CDR3 nucleotides are TGTGCCAGCAGTGATTCGGACGTGTCGGATACGCAGTATTTT. Its translation is CASSDSDVSDTQYF.

This clonotype was seen once. A far larger clone lies a single base away; this is likely a read error. CDR3 coding DNA: TGTGCCAGCGGCGAACTAGTGCTAAACACAGATACGCAGTATTTT. It specifies CASGELVLNTDTQYF. The chain carries TRBV6-4 and TRBJ2-3; D is possibly TRBD2 (5 bases). This CDR3 spans 15 amino acids. Germline V lookup: CDR1 MRHNA, CDR2 SNTAGT. Trimming took off 8 bases at V and 2 bases at J, with 17 bases between the two ends.

Comments on this clonotype: A read error is likely here: a far larger clone is one base away. The chain couples TRBV6-4 to TRBJ2-1; D uncertain. This CDR3 is 15 amino acids long. The germline CDR1 and CDR2 sequences are MRHNA and SNTAGT. V shed 5 bases and J shed 7 bases, with 18 bases lying between them. CDR3 loop: CASSLDALLVNEQFF. The CDR3 region has the DNA TGTGCCAGCAGTTTAGACGCTCTACTTGTTAATGAGCAGTTCTTC.

With respect to this clonotype: One end of the junction varies from germline; a read error may be responsible. V and J are TRBV6-5 and TRBJ2-7; TRBD1 is a possible D gene (6 bases). The CDR3 runs to 15 residues. CDR1 is MNHEY, CDR2 SVGAGI, per germline. CDR3 amino acids: CSSSYSDSGSYEQYF. The CDR3 nucleotides read TGTTCCAGCAGTTACTCGGACAGCGGCTCCTACGAGCAGTACTTC.

On this clonotype: This likely stems from a read error, as it lies one base from a far larger clone. V is TRBV6-5 and J is TRBJ2-7, with TRBD1 matching over 9 bases. The V gene end was trimmed by 10 bases and the J gene end by 0 bases; junction bases not matched to a gene: 16. The CDR3 is 17 residues long. Germline lookup yields CDR1 MNHEY and CDR2 SVGAGI. The CDR3 DNA reads TGTGCCATCACCAGTCAACGGGACAGGGACTCCTCCTACGAGCAGTACTTC. Its translation: CAITSQRDRDSSYEQYF.

This clonotype has ten or more counts. The chain combines TRBV7-9 with TRBJ2-1, with 12 nucleotides matching TRBD2. CDR1 and CDR2 (germline): SEHNR, FQNEAQ (reference sequence). V dropped 1 base and J dropped 3; count of bases not matched to a gene: 10. There are 19 residues in the CDR3. The CDR3: CASSLGLAGVAGNYNEQFF. Here the CDR3 DNA reads TGTGCCAGCAGCTTAGGACTAGCGGGAGTTGCGGGCAACTACAATGAGCAGTTCTTC.

This clonotype was detected many times. The chain combines TRBV2 with TRBJ1-4; D remains ambiguous. The V and J ends lost 1 base and 7 bases respectively, with 13 bases between them. This CDR3 spans 15 amino acids. Germline CDR1 is SNHLY and CDR2 is FYNNEI. CDR3 in DNA: TGTGCCAGCAGTGAAGGAGGCAGGTGGAGTGAAAAACTGTTTTTT. Amino acid sequence: CASSEGGRWSEKLFF. The full variable domain, rest sourced from reference TRBV2 and TRBJ1-4, is EPEVTQTPSHQVTQMGQEVILRCVPISNHLYFYWYRQILGQKVEFLVSFYNNEISEKSEIFDDQFSVERPDGSNFTLKIRSTKLEDSAMYFCASSEGGRWSEKLFFGSGTQLSVL.